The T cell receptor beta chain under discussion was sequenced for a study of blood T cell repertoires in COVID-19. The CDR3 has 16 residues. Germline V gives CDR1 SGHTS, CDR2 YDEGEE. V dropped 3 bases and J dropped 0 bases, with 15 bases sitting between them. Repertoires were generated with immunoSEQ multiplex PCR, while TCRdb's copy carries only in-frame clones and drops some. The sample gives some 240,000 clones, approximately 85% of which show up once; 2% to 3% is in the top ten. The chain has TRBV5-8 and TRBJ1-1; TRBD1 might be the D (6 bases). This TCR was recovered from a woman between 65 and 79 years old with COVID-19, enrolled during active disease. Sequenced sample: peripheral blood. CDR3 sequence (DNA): TGTGCCAGCAGCTCCCATAACAGGGTTTTGAACACTGAAGCTTTCTTT. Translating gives CASSSHNRVLNTEAFF.